Included here is one T cell receptor (beta chain) sequence, with context. Sequenced by immunoSEQ multiplex PCR; TCRdb stores in-frame clones only, minus some. The sample consists of around 70,000 clones, 75% to 90% of them appearing once. The data belong to a study of OX40 agonist ivuxolimab in advanced cancers. Study-level information: In this cohort, patients received ivuxolimab, an agonistic anti-OX40 (CD134) antibody. Of the patients, three showed partial responses, one with hepatocellular carcinoma and two with cutaneous melanoma.

The V end was cut by 4 bases, the J end by 12 bases, with 22 bases between. Germline V CDR1 and CDR2: SEHNR, FQNEAQ (reference sequence). The CDR3 is 15 amino acids. Sequences were derived from CD4+ or CD8+ T cells sorted from blood, sampled in a trial of the OX40 agonist ivuxolimab. This sequence originates from an adult with an advanced solid tumor such as melanoma, head and neck, liver or kidney cancer. The chain uses TRBV7-9 and TRBJ2-1, with D tentatively TRBD2 (7 bases). The CDR3 nucleotides read TGTGCCAGCAGCTCCCCCCTAGGGGGGGGGTTCGTGCAGTTCTTC. This gives the protein CASSSPLGGGFVQFF.